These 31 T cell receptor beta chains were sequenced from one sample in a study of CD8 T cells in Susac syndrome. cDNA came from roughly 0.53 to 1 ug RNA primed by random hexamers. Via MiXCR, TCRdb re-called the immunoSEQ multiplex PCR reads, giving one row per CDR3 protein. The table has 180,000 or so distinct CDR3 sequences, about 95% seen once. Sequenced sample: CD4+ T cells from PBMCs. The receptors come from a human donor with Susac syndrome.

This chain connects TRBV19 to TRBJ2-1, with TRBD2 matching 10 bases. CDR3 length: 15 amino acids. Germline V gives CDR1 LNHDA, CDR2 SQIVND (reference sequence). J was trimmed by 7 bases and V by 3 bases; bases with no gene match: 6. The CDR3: CASSMLAGVGNEQFF. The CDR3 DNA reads TGTGCCAGTAGTATGCTAGCGGGAGTAGGAAATGAGCAGTTCTTC.

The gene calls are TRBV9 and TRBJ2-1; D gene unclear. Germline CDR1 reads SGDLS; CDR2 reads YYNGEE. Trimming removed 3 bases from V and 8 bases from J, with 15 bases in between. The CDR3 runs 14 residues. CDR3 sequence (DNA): TGTGCCAGCAGCGCAGGCCCCCGGGCCGATGAGCAGTTCTTC. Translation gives CASSAGPRADEQFF.

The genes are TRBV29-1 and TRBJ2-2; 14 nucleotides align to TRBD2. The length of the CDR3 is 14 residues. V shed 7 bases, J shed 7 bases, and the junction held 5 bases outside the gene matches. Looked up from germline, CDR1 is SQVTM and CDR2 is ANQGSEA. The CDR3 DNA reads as TGCAGCGCGGGACTAGCGGGAGTAGTCGGGGAGCTGTTTTTT. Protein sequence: CSAGLAGVVGELFF.

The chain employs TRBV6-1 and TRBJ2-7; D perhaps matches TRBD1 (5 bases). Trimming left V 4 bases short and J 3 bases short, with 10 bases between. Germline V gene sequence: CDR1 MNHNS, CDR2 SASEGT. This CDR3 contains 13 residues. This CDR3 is CASSVRGGYEQYF. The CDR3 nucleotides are TGTGCCAGCAGTGTAAGGGGCGGCTACGAGCAGTACTTC.

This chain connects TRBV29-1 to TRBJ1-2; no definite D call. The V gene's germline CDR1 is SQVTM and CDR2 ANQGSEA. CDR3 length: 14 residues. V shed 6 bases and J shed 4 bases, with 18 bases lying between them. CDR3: CSVPTQAWGYGYTF. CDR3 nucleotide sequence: TGCAGCGTCCCGACCCAGGCTTGGGGCTATGGCTACACCTTC.

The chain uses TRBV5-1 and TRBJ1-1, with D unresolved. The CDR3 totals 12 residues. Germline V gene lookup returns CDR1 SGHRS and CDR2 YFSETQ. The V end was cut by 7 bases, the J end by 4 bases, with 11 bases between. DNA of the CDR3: TGCGCCAGCGGGTACGAGGGCACTGAAGCTTTCTTT. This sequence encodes CASGYEGTEAFF.

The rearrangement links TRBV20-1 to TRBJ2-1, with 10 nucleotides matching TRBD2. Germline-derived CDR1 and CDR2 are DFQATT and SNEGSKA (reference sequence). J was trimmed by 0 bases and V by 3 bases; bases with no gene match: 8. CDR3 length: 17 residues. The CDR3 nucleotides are TGCAGTGCTAGTCTACTAGCGGGACCTACCTCCTACAATGAGCAGTTCTTC. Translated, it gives CSASLLAGPTSYNEQFF.

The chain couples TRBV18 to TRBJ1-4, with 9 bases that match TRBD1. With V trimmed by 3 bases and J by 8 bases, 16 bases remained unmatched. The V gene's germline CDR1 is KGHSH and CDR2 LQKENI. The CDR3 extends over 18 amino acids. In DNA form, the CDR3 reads TGTGCCAGCTCACCCCGATGGGGACCGGGACAGGGAAGGGAAAAACTGTTTTTT. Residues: CASSPRWGPGQGREKLFF.

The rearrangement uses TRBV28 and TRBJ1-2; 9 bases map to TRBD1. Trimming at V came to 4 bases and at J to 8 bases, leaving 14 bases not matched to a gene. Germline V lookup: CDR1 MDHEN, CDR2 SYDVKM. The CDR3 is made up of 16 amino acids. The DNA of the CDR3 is TGTGCCAGCAGTTCCTCGTACGCGGGACAGGGAGGCGGCTACACCTTC. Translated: CASSSSYAGQGGGYTF.

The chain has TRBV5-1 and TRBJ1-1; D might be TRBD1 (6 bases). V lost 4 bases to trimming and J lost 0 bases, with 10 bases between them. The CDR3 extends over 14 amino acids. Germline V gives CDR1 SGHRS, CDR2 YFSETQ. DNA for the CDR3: TGCGCCAGCAGCGGCCAGGGGATGAACACTGAAGCTTTCTTT. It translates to CASSGQGMNTEAFF.

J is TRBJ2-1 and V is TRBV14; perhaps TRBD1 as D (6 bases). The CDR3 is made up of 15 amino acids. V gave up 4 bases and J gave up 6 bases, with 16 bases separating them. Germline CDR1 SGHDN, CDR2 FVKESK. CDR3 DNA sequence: TGTGCCAGCAGCCCACAGGGACGGCATATCAATGAGCAGTTCTTC. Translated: CASSPQGRHINEQFF. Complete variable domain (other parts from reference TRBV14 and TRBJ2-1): EAGVTQFPSHSVIEKGQTVTLRCDPISGHDNLYWYRRVMGKEIKFLLHFVKESKQDESGMPNNRFLAERTGGTYSTLKVQPAELEDSGVYFCASSPQGRHINEQFFGPGTRLTVL.

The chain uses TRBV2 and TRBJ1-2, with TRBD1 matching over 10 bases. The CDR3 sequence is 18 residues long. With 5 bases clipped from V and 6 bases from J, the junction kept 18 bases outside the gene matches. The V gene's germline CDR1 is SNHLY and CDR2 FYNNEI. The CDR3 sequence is CASSKDRGAFRRRDGYTF. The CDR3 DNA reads TGTGCCAGCAGTAAGGACAGGGGGGCTTTCCGGAGACGGGATGGCTACACCTTC.

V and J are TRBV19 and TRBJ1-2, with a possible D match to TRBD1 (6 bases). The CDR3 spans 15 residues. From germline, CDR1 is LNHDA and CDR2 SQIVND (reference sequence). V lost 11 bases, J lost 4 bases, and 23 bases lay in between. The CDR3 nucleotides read TGTGCCTCTGCGAGGGGGGAGAGGCCTAGCTATGGCTACACCTTC. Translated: CASARGERPSYGYTF.

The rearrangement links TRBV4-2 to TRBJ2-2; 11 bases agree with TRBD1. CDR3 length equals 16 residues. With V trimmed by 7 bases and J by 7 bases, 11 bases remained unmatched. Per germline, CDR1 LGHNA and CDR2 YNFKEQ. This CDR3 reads CASTKQDRGLSGELFF. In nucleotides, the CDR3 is TGTGCCAGCACCAAGCAGGACAGGGGGCTGAGCGGGGAGCTGTTTTTT.

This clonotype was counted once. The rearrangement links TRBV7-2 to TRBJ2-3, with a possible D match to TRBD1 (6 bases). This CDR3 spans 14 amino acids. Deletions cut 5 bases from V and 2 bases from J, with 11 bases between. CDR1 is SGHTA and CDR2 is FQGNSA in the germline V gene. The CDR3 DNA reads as TGTGCCAGCAGCCTCCGGGACAACACAGATACGCAGTATTTT. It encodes CASSLRDNTDTQYF.

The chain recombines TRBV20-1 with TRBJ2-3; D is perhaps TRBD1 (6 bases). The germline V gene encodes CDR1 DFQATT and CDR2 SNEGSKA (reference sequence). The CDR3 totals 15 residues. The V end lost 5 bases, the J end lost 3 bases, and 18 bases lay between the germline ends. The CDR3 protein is CSAWTERLQTDTQYF. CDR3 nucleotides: TGCAGTGCTTGGACAGAACGACTCCAAACAGATACGCAGTATTTT.

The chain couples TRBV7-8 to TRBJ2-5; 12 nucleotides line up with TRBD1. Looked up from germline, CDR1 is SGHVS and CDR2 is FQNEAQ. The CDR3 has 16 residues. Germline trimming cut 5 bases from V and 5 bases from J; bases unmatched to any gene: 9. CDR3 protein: CASSRAGTGGGETQYF. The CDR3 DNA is TGTGCCAGCAGCCGAGCCGGGACAGGGGGCGGTGAGACCCAGTACTTC.

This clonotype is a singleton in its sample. The CDR3 loop reads CASSPTASGEEQYF. DNA of the CDR3: TGTGCCAGCTCACCAACTGCGTCAGGGGAAGAGCAGTACTTC. This rearrangement joins TRBV18 to TRBJ2-7; D is possibly TRBD1 (6 bases). The V and J ends lost 2 bases and 7 bases respectively, with 15 bases between them. Germline V gene sequence: CDR1 KGHSH, CDR2 LQKENI. The CDR3 runs 14 residues.

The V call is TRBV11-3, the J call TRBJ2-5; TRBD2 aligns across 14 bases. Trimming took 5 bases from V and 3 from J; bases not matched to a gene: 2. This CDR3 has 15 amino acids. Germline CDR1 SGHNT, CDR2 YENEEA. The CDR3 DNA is TGTGCCAGCAGCCAGGGACTAGCGGGGGAAGAGACCCAGTACTTC. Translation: CASSQGLAGEETQYF.

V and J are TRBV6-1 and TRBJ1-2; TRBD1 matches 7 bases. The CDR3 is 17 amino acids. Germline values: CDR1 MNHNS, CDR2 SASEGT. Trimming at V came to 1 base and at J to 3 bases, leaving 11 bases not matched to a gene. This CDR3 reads CASSEGVVGGKDYGYTF. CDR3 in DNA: TGTGCCAGCAGTGAAGGGGTGGTAGGGGGCAAGGACTATGGCTACACCTTC.

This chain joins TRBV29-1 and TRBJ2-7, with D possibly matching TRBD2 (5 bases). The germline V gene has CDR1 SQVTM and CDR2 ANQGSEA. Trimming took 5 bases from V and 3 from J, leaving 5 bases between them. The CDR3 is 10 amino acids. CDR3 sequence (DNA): TGCAGCGTTCGGGGCTACGAGCAGTACTTC. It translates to CSVRGYEQYF.

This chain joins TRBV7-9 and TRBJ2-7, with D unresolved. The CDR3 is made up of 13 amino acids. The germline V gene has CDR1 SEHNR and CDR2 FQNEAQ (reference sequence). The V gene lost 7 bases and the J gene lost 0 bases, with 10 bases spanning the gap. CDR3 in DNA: TGTGCCAGCAAACGGACGGGCTCCTACGAGCAGTACTTC. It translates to CASKRTGSYEQYF.

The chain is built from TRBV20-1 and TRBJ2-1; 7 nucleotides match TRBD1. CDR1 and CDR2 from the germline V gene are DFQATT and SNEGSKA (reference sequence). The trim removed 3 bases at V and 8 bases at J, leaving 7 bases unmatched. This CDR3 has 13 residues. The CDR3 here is CSAREQGMHEQFF. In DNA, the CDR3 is TGCAGTGCTAGGGAACAGGGGATGCATGAGCAGTTCTTC.

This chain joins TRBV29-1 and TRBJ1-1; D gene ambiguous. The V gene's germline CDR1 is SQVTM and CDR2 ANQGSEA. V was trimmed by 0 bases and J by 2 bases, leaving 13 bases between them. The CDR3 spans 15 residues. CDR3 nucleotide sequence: TGCAGCGTTGAAGAGTTTCGGAGACAAAACACTGAAGCTTTCTTT. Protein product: CSVEEFRRQNTEAFF. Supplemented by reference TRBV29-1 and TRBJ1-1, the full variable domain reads SAVISQKPSRDICQRGTSLTIQCQVDSQVTMMFWYRQQPGQSLTLIATANQGSEATYESGFVIDKFPISRPNLTFSTLTVSNMSPEDSSIYLCSVEEFRRQNTEAFFGQGTRLTVV.

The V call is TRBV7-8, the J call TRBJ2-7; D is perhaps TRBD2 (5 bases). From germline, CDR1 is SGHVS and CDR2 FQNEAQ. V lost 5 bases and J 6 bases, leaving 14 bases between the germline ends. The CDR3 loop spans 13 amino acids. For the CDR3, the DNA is TGTGCCAGCAGCGGCGGGTTTCCTTCCGAGCAGTACTTC. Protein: CASSGGFPSEQYF.

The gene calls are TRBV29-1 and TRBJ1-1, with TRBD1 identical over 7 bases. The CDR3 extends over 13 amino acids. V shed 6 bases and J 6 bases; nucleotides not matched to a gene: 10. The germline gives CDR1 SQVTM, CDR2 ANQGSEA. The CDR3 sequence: CSVSAQGYSEAFF. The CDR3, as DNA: TGCAGCGTCTCCGCACAGGGGTACTCTGAAGCTTTCTTT.

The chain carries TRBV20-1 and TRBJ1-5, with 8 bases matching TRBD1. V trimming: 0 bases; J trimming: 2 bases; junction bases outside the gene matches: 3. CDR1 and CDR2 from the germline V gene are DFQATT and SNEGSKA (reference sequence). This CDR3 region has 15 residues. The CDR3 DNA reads TGCAGTGCTAGAGATCAGGGGGCGGGCAATCAGCCCCAGCATTTT. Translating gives CSARDQGAGNQPQHF.

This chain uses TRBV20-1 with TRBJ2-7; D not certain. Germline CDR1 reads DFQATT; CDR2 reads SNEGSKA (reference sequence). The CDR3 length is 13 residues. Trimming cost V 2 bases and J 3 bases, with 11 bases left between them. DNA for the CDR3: TGCAGTGCTAGACAGGTCGCCGGCTACGAGCAGTACTTC. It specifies CSARQVAGYEQYF.

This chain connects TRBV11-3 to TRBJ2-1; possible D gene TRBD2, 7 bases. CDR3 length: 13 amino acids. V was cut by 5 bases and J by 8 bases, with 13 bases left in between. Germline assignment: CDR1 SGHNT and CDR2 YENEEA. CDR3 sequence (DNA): TGTGCCAGCAGCCCCGGGGGGCGCGATGAGCAGTTCTTC. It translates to CASSPGGRDEQFF.

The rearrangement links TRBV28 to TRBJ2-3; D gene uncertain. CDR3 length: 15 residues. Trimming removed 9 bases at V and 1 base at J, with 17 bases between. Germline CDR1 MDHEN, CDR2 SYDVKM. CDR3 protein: CASSTPPSGTDTQYF. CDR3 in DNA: TGTGCCAGTTCTACACCACCCTCTGGCACAGATACGCAGTATTTT.

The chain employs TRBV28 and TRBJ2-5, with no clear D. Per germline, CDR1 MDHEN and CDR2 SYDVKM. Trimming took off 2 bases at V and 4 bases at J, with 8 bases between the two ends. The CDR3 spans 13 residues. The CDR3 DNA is TGTGCCAGCAGTTTAACCTGGCGAGAGACCCAGTACTTC. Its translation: CASSLTWRETQYF. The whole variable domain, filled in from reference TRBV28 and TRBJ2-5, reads DVKVTQSSRYLVKRTGEKVFLECVQDMDHENMFWYRQDPGLGLRLIYFSYDVKMKEKGDIPEGYSVSREKKERFSLILESASTNQTSMYLCASSLTWRETQYFGPGTRLLVL.